The following is a T cell receptor beta chain sequence with its context. Its matching antigen is unknown. Investigators isolated RNA and reverse transcribed it into cDNA to act as the sequencing template. The data were produced by immunoSEQ multiplex PCR, yet TCRdb's version contains in-frame clones alone and is incomplete. The sample has approximately 100,000 clones; around 59% are singletons. This sample was included in a study of CD8+ T cells in alopecia areata. Findings and caveats of the study: Elevated clonality characterized lesional scalp relative to normal scalp, particularly in alopecia totalis/universalis.

V was cut by 5 bases and J by 8 bases, with 16 bases left in between. CDR3 size: 15 residues. Germline-derived CDR1 and CDR2 are MNHEY and SVGAGI. Researchers picked out CD4+ and CD8+ T cells from PBMCs by sorting. The sequence came from a human donor in good health. The chain couples TRBV6-5 to TRBJ1-6; D not certain. The sample was CD4+ T cells sorted from blood. The CDR3 loop is CASSLTRGYDSPLHF. The DNA for the CDR3 is TGTGCCAGCAGTCTAACAAGAGGGTACGATTCACCCCTCCACTTT.